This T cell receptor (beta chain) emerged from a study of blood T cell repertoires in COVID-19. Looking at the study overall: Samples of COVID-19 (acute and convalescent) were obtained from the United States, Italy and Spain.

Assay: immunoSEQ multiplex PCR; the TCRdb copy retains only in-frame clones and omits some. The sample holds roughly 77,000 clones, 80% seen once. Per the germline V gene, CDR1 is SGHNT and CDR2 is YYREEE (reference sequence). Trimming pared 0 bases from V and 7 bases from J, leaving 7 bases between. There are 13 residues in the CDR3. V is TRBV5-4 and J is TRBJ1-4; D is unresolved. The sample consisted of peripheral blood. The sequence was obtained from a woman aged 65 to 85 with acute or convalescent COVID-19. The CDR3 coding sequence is TGTGCCAGCAGCTTGGGACAAGTTGAAAAACTGTTTTTT. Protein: CASSLGQVEKLFF.